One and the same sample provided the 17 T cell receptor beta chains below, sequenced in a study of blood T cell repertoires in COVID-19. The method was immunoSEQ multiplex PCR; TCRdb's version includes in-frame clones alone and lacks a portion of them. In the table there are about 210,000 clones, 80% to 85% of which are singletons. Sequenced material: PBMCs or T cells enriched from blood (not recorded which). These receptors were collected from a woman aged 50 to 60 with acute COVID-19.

The CDR3: CASLAGGYTF. Here the CDR3 DNA reads TGTGCCAGCCTAGCAGGTGGCTACACCTTC. The genes are TRBV3-1 (or the pseudogene TRBV3-2) and TRBJ1-2; D uncertain. V was trimmed by 8 bases and J by 7 bases, leaving 8 bases between them. Germline lookup yields CDR1 LGHDT and CDR2 YNNKEL (reference sequence). CDR3 length: 10 residues.

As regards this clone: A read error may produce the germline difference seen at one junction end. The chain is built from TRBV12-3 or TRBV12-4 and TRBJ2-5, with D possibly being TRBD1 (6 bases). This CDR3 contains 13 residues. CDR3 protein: CANSEQGLETQYF. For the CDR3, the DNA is TGTGCCAACAGTGAACAGGGTTTGGAGACCCAGTACTTC.

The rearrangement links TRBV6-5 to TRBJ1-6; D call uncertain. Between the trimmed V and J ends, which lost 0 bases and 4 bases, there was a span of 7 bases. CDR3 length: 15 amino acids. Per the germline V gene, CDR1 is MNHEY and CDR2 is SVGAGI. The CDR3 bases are TGTGCCAGCAGTTACTCGATGCAGTATAATTCACCCCTCCACTTT. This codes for CASSYSMQYNSPLHF.

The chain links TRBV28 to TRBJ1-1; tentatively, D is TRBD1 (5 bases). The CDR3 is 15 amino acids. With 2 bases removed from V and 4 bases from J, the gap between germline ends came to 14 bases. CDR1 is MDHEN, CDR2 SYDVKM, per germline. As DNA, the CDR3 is TGTGCCAGCAGTTTAATGGGGAGCGGGGGCACTGAAGCTTTCTTT. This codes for CASSLMGSGGTEAFF.

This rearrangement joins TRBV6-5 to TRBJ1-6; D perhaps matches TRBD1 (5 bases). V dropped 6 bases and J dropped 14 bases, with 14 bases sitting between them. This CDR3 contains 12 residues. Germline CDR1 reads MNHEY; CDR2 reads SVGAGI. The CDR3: CASRKTASTLHF. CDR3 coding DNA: TGTGCCAGCAGAAAGACAGCGTCCACCCTCCACTTT.

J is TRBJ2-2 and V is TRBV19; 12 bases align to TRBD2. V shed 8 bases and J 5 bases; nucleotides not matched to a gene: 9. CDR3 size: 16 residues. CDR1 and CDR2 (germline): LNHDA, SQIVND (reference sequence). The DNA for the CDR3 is TGTGCCAGTTCTAGCGGGAGGGCCGGGTGGACCGGGGAGCTGTTTTTT. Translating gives CASSSGRAGWTGELFF.

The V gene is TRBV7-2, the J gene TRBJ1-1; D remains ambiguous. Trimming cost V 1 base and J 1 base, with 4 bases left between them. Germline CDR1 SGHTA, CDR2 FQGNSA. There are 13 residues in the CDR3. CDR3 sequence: CASSLEPNTEAFF. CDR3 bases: TGTGCCAGCAGCTTAGAGCCGAACACTGAAGCTTTCTTT.

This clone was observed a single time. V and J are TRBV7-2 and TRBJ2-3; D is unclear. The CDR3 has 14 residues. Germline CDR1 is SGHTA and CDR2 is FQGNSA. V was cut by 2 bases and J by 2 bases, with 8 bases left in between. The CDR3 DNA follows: TGTGCCAGCAGCTTAACCCGAGACACAGATACGCAGTATTTT. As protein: CASSLTRDTDTQYF.

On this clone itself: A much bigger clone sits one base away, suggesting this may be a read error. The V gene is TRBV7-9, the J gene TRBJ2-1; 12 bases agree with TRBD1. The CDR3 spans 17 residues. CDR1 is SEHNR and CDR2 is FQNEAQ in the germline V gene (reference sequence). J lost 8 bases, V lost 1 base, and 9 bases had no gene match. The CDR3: CASSLGVTGTGGDEQFF. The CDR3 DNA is TGTGCCAGCAGCTTAGGGGTCACCGGGACAGGGGGCGATGAGCAGTTCTTC.

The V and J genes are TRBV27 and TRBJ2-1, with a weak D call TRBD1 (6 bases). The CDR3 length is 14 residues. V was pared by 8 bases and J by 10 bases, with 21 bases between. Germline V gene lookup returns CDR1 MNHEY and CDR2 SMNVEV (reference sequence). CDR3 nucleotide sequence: TGTGCCAGCGGCCAGTCAAGGGGGTCATGGGAGCAGTTCTTC. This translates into CASGQSRGSWEQFF.

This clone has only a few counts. The CDR3 loop reads CASSQVIPGTSWYNEQFF. The CDR3 nucleotides read TGTGCCAGCAGCCAAGTTATTCCGGGGACTAGTTGGTACAATGAGCAGTTCTTC. The V gene is TRBV14, the J gene TRBJ2-1; 8 bases agree with TRBD2. V dropped 1 base and J dropped 4; count of bases not matched to a gene: 12. CDR1 and CDR2 (germline): SGHDN, FVKESK. The length of the CDR3 is 18 residues.

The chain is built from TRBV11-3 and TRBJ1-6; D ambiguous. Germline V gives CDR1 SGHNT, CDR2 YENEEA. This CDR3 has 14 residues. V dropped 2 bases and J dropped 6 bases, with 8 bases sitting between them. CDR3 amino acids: CASSLLAPNSPLHF. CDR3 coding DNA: TGTGCCAGCAGCTTATTGGCACCTAATTCACCCCTCCACTTT.

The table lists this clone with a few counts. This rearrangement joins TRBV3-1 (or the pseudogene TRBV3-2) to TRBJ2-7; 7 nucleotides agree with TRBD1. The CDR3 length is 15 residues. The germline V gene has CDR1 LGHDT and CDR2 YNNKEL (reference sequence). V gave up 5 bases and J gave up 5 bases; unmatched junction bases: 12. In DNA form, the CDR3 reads TGTGCCAGCAGCGATAGGGGACAGTTCGGGGACGAGCAGTACTTC. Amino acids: CASSDRGQFGDEQYF.

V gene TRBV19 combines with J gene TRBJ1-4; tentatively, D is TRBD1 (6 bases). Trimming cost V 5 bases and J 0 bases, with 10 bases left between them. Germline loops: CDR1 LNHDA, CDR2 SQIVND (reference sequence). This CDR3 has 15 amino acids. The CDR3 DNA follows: TGTGCCAGTAGTGCCCGGACAGCAACTAATGAAAAACTGTTTTTT. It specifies CASSARTATNEKLFF.

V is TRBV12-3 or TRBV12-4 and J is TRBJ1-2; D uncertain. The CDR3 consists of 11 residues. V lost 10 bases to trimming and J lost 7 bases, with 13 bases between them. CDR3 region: CATRTSLGYTF. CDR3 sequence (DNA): TGTGCCACCAGAACCAGTCTTGGCTACACCTTC.

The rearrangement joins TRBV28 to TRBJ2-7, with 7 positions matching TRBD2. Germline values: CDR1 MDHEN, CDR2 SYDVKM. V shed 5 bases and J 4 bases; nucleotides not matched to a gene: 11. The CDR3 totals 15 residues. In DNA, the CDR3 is TGTGCCAGCAGTCACCTCGGGCTAGCGGTGTACGAGCAGTACTTC. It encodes CASSHLGLAVYEQYF.

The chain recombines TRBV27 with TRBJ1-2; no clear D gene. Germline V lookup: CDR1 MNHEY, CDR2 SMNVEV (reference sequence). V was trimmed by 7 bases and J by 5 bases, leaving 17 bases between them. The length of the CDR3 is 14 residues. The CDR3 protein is CASTPQAGWYGYTF. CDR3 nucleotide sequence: TGTGCCAGCACCCCCCAGGCGGGATGGTATGGCTACACCTTC.